The clone carrying this T cell receptor (beta chain) rates as medium-sized. The antigen remains unidentified. The library was built for alpha chains, so this beta chain is an off-target read and its size means little. Germline CDR1 and CDR2: SQVTM and ANQGSEA. The CDR3 contains 11 residues. V lost 4 bases and J lost 2, with 5 bases in between. Unique molecular identifiers tagged every individual TCR cDNA molecule. TCRdb re-called the 5' RACE reads with MiXCR, one entry per CDR3 protein. The sample carries 8,300 or so distinct CDR3 sequences, just over 8% recorded once. The source of the sample is a study of spatial heterogeneity in lung cancer. Overall study findings and caveats: Intratumoral expanded alpha and beta TCR counts were found to track tumor mutation counts.

The time point here: sample taken at primary tumor resection. Samples came from 72 TRACERx patients with untreated early-stage lung cancer. Whole RNA, isolated from tumor, nontumor lung or frozen PBMC, was sequenced without prior sorting. The input for sequencing was lung tumor tissue, taken at surgery. This clonotype was obtained from a male donor with early-stage non-small cell lung cancer. The chain couples TRBV29-1 to TRBJ2-5, with D possibly being TRBD1 (5 bases). The CDR3 sequence is CSVGQQETQYF. CDR3 sequence (DNA): TGCAGCGTTGGACAGCAAGAGACCCAGTACTTC.